The present T cell receptor (beta chain) was sequenced within a study of long-term antiretroviral therapy in people with HIV. At the level of the study: Initial samples were collected about a decade before the 2015 immediate-ART recommendation. Broader study findings: In HIV, the repertoires covered a tighter span of CDR3 lengths than in controls. In samples taken after ART, diversity increased but remained below transplant donor control levels.

The authors ran the immunoSEQ assay, v3.0, at survey level. Sequenced by immunoSEQ multiplex PCR; TCRdb stores in-frame clones only, minus some. The sample carries fewer than 20,000 clones, around 84% recorded once. As for this clone: Its specificity is not known.

The CDR3 consists of 14 residues. V gave up 2 bases and J gave up 8 bases, with 13 bases separating them. Germline loops: CDR1 MNHEY, CDR2 SMNVEV (reference sequence). Treatment locations for all participants with HIV were in the United States. Sequenced material: unsorted PBMCs, taken 0.3 years after starting antiretroviral therapy. The chain employs TRBV27 and TRBJ2-1; D perhaps matches TRBD1 (5 bases). The clonotype comes from a woman between 50 and 59 years old with HIV. The CDR3 DNA sequence: TGTGCCAGCAGTTTAGACCCAGGGTTCTATGAGCAGTTCTTC. As protein: CASSLDPGFYEQFF.